This entry lists 5 T cell receptor beta chains sequenced from one sample in a study of OX40 agonist ivuxolimab in advanced cancers. Assay used: immunoSEQ multiplex PCR; TCRdb lists only in-frame clones, some missing. The sample yields about 96,000 clones, about 90% seen once. This material consisted of CD4+ or CD8+ T cells sorted from blood, taken in a trial of the OX40 agonist ivuxolimab. These receptors were obtained from an adult with an advanced solid tumor such as melanoma, head and neck, liver or kidney cancer.

V usage is TRBV2 and J usage is TRBJ2-5; possibly TRBD2 for D (6 bases). V shed 7 bases and J shed 4 bases, with 10 bases lying between them. This CDR3 comprises 12 residues. In germline, CDR1 is SNHLY, CDR2 FYNNEI. CDR3 sequence (DNA): TGTGCCAGCACGACTAGGGGAGAGACCCAGTACTTC. It is translated as CASTTRGETQYF. The variable domain in full, with the rest retrieved from reference TRBV2 and TRBJ2-5, is EPEVTQTPSHQVTQMGQEVILRCVPISNHLYFYWYRQILGQKVEFLVSFYNNEISEKSEIFDDQFSVERPDGSNFTLKIRSTKLEDSAMYFCASTTRGETQYFGPGTRLLVL.

The chain is built from TRBV6-6 and TRBJ2-5, with D perhaps being TRBD1 or TRBD2 (6 bases each). The CDR3 is 14 residues long. The germline CDR1 and CDR2 sequences are MNHNY and SVGAGI (reference sequence). Between the trimmed V and J ends, which lost 7 bases and 1 base, there was a span of 13 bases. CDR3 sequence reads: CASTLGGGQETQYF. The CDR3 bases are TGTGCCAGCACCCTCGGAGGGGGCCAAGAGACCCAGTACTTC.

This chain uses TRBV28 with TRBJ1-3; D is uncertain. Germline V gene sequence: CDR1 MDHEN, CDR2 SYDVKM. V was cut by 10 bases and J by 4 bases, with 23 bases left in between. The CDR3 extends over 16 amino acids. The CDR3 spells CATRGRGESAGNTIYF. The CDR3 DNA follows: TGTGCCACCAGAGGACGCGGGGAGTCGGCCGGAAACACCATATATTTT.

This rearrangement joins TRBV6-5 to TRBJ2-7, with 8 bases aligning to TRBD1. CDR1 MNHEY and CDR2 SVGAGI come from the germline V gene. The CDR3 loop spans 16 amino acids. V was pared by 4 bases and J by 4 bases, with 12 bases of the junction left unmatched. The CDR3 reads CASSSLRTGRGYEQYF. The CDR3 region has the DNA TGTGCCAGCAGTTCTTTACGGACAGGGAGAGGGTACGAGCAGTACTTC.

V gene TRBV19 combines with J gene TRBJ2-1; a possible D gene is TRBD2 (5 bases). CDR3 length: 17 residues. Between the trimmed V and J ends, which lost 5 bases and 5 bases, there was a span of 22 bases. Germline loops: CDR1 LNHDA, CDR2 SQIVND (reference sequence). The CDR3 DNA is TGTGCCAGTAGTTTGTTCCGGGGTGGTCGCCCTGACAATGAGCAGTTCTTC. Its protein product is CASSLFRGGRPDNEQFF.